The clone carrying this T cell receptor (beta chain) was seen more than once but under ten times. What it recognizes is unknown. This sample was included in a study of blood T cells in healthy people across ages. Study-level points and caveats: Diversity was estimated from one million T cells, and these estimates were considered underestimates. Donor CMV infection status was unknown, possibly confounding age-related changes in expanded clonotypes.

A second roughly 6 to 12 cycle PCR used barcoded and J-beta primers. Sequencing recovered at least 2.5 million CDR3-containing paired-end reads from each sample. TCRdb re-called the 5' RACE reads through MiXCR, storing one row per CDR3 protein. The sample contains about 800,000 distinct CDR3 sequences, approximately 25% of which appear only once. The trim removed 0 bases at V and 0 bases at J, leaving 4 bases unmatched. The CDR3 is 16 residues long. About 10 milliliters of peripheral blood were drawn from each donor into EDTA-treated tubes. This sample also belongs to another study, concerning T cells of mothers and their children.

The chain couples TRBV12-3 or TRBV12-4 to TRBJ1-2, with TRBD1 matching over 7 bases. What was sequenced was blood. This TCR was sampled from a boy between 10 and 17 years old in good health. The CDR3 DNA reads TGTGCCAGCAGTTTAGCAATGACAGGGACTAACTATGGCTACACCTTC. Encoded protein: CASSLAMTGTNYGYTF.